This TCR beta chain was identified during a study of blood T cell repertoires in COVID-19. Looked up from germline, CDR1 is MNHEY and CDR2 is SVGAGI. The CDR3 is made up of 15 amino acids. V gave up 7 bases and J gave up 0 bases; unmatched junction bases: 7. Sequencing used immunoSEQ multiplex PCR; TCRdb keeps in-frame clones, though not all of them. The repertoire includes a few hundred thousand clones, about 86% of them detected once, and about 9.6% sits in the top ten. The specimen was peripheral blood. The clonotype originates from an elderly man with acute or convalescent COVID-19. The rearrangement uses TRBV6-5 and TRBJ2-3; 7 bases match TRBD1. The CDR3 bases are TGTGCCAGCAAGTCGGGACAGCTCAGCACAGATACGCAGTATTTT. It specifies CASKSGQLSTDTQYF.